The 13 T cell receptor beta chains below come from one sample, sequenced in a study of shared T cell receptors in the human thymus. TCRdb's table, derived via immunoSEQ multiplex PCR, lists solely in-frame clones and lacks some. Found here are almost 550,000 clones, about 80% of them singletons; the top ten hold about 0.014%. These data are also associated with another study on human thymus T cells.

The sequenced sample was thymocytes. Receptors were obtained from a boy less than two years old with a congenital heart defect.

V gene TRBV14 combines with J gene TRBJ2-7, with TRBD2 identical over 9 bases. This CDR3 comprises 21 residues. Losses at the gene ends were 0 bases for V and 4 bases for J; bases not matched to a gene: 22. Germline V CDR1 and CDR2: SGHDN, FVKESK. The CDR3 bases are TGTGCCAGCAGCCAAGAAAACAAGTCAGGGGTGGTAGCGGGAGTATGGTACGAGCAGTACTTC. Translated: CASSQENKSGVVAGVWYEQYF.

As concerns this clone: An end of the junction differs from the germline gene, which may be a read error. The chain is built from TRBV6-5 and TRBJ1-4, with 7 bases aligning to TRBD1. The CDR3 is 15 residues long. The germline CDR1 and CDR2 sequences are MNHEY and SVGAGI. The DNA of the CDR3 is TGTGCCAGCAGTCACTCTCTGACAGGGTACGAAAAACTGTTTTTT. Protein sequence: CASSHSLTGYEKLFF.

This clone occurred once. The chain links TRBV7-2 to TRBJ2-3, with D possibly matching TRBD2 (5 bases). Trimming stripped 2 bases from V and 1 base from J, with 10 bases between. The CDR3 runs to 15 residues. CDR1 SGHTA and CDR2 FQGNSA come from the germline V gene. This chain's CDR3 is CASSLLAAGTDTQYF. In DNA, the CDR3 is TGTGCCAGCAGCTTACTAGCCGCAGGCACAGATACGCAGTATTTT.

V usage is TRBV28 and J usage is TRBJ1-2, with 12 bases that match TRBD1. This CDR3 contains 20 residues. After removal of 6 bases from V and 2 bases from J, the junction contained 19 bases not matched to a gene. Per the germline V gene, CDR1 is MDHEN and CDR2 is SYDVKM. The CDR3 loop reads CASSLSTLGQGAFGNYGYTF. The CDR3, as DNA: TGTGCCAGCAGCCTCTCGACTTTGGGACAGGGGGCGTTTGGGAACTATGGCTACACCTTC.

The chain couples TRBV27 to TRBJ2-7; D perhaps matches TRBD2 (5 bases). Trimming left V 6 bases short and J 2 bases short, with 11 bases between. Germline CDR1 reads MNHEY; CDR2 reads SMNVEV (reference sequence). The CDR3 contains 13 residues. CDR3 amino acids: CASRGKGAYEQYF. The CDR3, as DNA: TGTGCCAGCAGGGGAAAGGGAGCCTACGAGCAGTACTTC.

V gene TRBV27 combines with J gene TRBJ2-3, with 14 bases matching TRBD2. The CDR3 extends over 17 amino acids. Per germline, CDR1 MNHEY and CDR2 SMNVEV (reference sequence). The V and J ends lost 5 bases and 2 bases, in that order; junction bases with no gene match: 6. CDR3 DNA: TGTGCCAGCAGTACCCGGACTAGCGGGAGGTACACAGATACGCAGTATTTT. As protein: CASSTRTSGRYTDTQYF.

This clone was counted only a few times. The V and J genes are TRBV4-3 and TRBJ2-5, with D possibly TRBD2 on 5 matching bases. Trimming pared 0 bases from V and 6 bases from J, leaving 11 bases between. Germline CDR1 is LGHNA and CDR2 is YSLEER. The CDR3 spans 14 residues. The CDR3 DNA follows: TGCGCCAGCAGCCAAGATCGTAGCGTGAAGACCCAGTACTTC. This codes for CASSQDRSVKTQYF.

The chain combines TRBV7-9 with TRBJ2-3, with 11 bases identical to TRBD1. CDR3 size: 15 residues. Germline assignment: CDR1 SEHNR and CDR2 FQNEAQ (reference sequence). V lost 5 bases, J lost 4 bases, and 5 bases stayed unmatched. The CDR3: CASSPGTGGPDTQYF. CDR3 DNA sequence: TGTGCCAGCAGCCCTGGGACAGGGGGTCCAGATACGCAGTATTTT.

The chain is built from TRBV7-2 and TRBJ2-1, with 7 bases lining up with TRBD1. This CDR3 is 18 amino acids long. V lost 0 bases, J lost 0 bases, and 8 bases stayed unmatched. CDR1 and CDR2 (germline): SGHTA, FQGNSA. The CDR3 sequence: CASSLAGSTGHSYNEQFF. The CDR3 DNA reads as TGTGCCAGCAGCTTAGCGGGGTCGACAGGGCACTCCTACAATGAGCAGTTCTTC.

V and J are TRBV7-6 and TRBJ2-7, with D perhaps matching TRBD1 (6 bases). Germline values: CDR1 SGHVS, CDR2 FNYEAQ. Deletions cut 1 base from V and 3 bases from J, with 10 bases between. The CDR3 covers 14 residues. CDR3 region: CASSLGGQGYEQYF. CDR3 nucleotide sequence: TGTGCCAGCAGCTTAGGGGGGCAGGGCTACGAGCAGTACTTC.

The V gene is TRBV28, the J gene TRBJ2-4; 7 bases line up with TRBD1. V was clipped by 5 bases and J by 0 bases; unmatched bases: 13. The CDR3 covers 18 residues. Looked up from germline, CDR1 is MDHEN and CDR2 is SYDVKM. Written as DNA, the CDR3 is TGTGCCAGCAGTGCCGGGACAGACACAAGTCTAGCCAAAAACATTCAGTACTTC. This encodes CASSAGTDTSLAKNIQYF.

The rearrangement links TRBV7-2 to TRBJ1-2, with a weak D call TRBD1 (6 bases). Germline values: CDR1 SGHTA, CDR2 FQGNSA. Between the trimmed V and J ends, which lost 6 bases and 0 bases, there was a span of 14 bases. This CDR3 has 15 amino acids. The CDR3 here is CASRCPGHTNYGYTF. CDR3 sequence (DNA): TGTGCCAGCAGATGCCCGGGACACACTAACTATGGCTACACCTTC.

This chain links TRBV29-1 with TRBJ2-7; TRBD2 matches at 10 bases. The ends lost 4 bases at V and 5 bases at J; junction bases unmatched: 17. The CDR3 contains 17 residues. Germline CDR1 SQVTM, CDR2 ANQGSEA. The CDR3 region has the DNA TGCAGCGTTGCTTGGCGGGCTGGTCGGCTAGCGGGAGACGAGCAGTACTTC. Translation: CSVAWRAGRLAGDEQYF.